This T cell receptor beta chain derives from a study of spatial heterogeneity in lung cancer. The study, taken as a whole, reports: Intratumoral expanded alpha and beta TCR counts were found to track tumor mutation counts.

Of note for this clonotype: The antigen is unknown.

Germline V gene data show CDR1 as SGHVS and CDR2 as FQNEAQ. The CDR3 covers 13 residues. Between the trimmed V and J ends, which lost 1 base and 6 bases, there was a span of 6 bases. Time point of the sample: sample taken at primary tumor resection. A unique molecular identifier was attached to every TCR cDNA molecule. Each CDR3 protein gets one entry after TCRdb re-called the 5' RACE reads with MiXCR. The sample shows more than 20,000 distinct CDR3 sequences, about 6% of them seen only once. The chain uses TRBV7-8 and TRBJ1-4; D not certain. The clonotype was recovered from a male donor with early-stage non-small cell lung cancer. The starting material was lung tumor tissue, obtained at surgery. This CDR3 is CASSLGADEKLFF. The DNA of the CDR3 is TGTGCCAGCAGCTTAGGGGCGGATGAAAAACTGTTTTTT. Full variable domain (missing parts from reference TRBV7-8 and TRBJ1-4): GAGVSQSPRYKVAKRGQDVALRCDPISGHVSLFWYQQALGQGPEFLTYFQNEAQLDKSGLPSDRFFAERPEGSVSTLKIQRTQQEDSAVYLCASSLGADEKLFFGSGTQLSVL.